One sample yielded the 25 T cell receptor beta chains listed below, sequenced in a study of T cells in Graves' hyperthyroidism and ophthalmopathy (dated 2019 in TCRdb). The library came from multiplex PCR. This sample was sequenced with an Illumina HiSeq 2000. The TCR beta CDR3 regions were amplified from RNA transcripts. The TCR CDR3 was subjected to a first round of RT-PCR using the HTBI primer set and the Qiagen OneStep RT-PCR kit. In TCRdb, the public reads were trimmed at Q25 with fastp and aligned with MiXCR, with productive beta chains retained. When rows share a CDR3 protein, they turn into one entry using the most common DNA and genes. A total of about 300,000 distinct CDR3 sequences appear in this sample, approximately 18% of them only once. Of the sample, under 45% is held by the ten largest clones. Sequencing was carried out using blood. Receptors were obtained from a man between 50 and 59 years old with Graves' ophthalmopathy.

The gene calls are TRBV7-9 and TRBJ1-6; a possible D gene is TRBD1 (6 bases). V was shortened by 10 bases and J by 10 bases, with 23 bases between the two germline ends. CDR3 length: 15 residues. Per germline, CDR1 SEHNR and CDR2 FQNEAQ (reference sequence). The CDR3 DNA is TGTGCCATACAGGGTGGAACAGGGAACGAATCACCCCTCCACTTT. Amino acids: CAIQGGTGNESPLHF. Using reference TRBV7-9 and TRBJ1-6 for the parts outside the CDR3, the full variable domain is DTGVSQNPRHKITKRGQNVTFRCDPISEHNRLYWYRQTLGQGPEFLTYFQNEAQLEKSRLLSDRFSAERPKGSFSTLEIQRTEQGDSAMYLCAIQGGTGNESPLHFGNGTRLTVT.

In this sample, this clonotype turned up once. V and J are TRBV28 and TRBJ2-2; D possibly matches TRBD1 or TRBD2 (6 bases each). The CDR3 is 16 amino acids. V gave up 5 bases and J gave up 6 bases, with 19 bases separating them. CDR1 is MDHEN, CDR2 SYDVKM, per germline. CDR3 protein: CASSGIPGGGSGELFF. In DNA form, the CDR3 reads TGTGCCAGCAGTGGAATACCCGGGGGCGGATCCGGGGAGCTGTTTTTT.

The CDR3 protein is CASSLGTGVENGYTF. In nucleotides, the CDR3 is TGTGCCAGCAGCTTAGGGACAGGGGTAGAGAATGGCTACACCTTC. This chain uses TRBV11-3 with TRBJ1-2; 9 bases match TRBD1. V trimming: 1 base; J trimming: 6 bases; junction bases outside the gene matches: 6. Germline V gene data show CDR1 as SGHNT and CDR2 as YENEEA. The CDR3 is 15 amino acids.

The chain joins TRBV12-3 or TRBV12-4 to TRBJ1-1; D gene uncertain. This CDR3 comprises 13 residues. Between the trimmed V and J ends, which lost 7 bases and 1 base, there was a span of 10 bases. CDR3 bases: TGTGCCAGCACCCATGGAAGGAACACTGAAGCTTTCTTT. Protein: CASTHGRNTEAFF.

The gene calls are TRBV16 and TRBJ1-1, with a possible D match to TRBD1 (5 bases). The V end was cut by 4 bases, the J end by 6 bases, with 9 bases between. The germline V gene has CDR1 KGHSY and CDR2 FQNENV. This CDR3 comprises 12 residues. The CDR3 protein is CASSLQGPEAFF. The CDR3 DNA sequence: TGTGCCAGCAGCCTCCAGGGTCCTGAAGCTTTCTTT.

There are a few counts of this clonotype. The chain employs TRBV30 and TRBJ1-6; TRBD1 matches at 8 bases. Germline V gene lookup returns CDR1 GTSNPN and CDR2 SVGIG (reference sequence). Trimming took 7 bases from V and 5 from J; bases not matched to a gene: 4. This CDR3 contains 13 residues. CDR3 in amino acids: CASSTGDNSPLHF. For the CDR3, the DNA is TGTGCCTCCTCGACAGGGGATAATTCACCCCTCCACTTT.

This rearrangement joins TRBV19 to TRBJ1-5; TRBD1 matches at 7 bases. The CDR3 contains 15 residues. The germline CDR1 and CDR2 sequences are LNHDA and SQIVND (reference sequence). With V trimmed by 3 bases and J by 2 bases, 4 bases remained unmatched. The CDR3 DNA is TGTGCCAGTAGTATGAGAGGGGGCGGCAATCAGCCCCAGCATTTT. This encodes CASSMRGGGNQPQHF.

This chain's CDR3 is CASRLDSLSYNEQFF. CDR3 nucleotides: TGTGCCAGCAGACTCGACAGTCTATCCTACAATGAGCAGTTCTTC. The chain has TRBV27 and TRBJ2-1; TRBD1 is a possible D gene (5 bases). The V gene lost 6 bases and the J gene lost 1 base, with 13 bases spanning the gap. The CDR3 covers 15 residues. Per the germline V gene, CDR1 is MNHEY and CDR2 is SMNVEV (reference sequence).

This clonotype was observed a few times. The V and J genes are TRBV30 and TRBJ1-5; D perhaps matches TRBD1 (5 bases). The CDR3 is 13 residues long. With 5 bases removed from V and 5 bases from J, the gap between germline ends came to 13 bases. Germline CDR1 GTSNPN, CDR2 SVGIG (reference sequence). The CDR3 region has the DNA TGTGCCTGGTCCCGGGGGGGTCATCAGCCCCAGCATTTT. Its translation is CAWSRGGHQPQHF.

Only a few counts were recorded for this clonotype. The rearrangement joins TRBV29-1 to TRBJ1-4; D gene unclear. Trimming pared 7 bases from V and 8 bases from J, leaving 23 bases between. This CDR3 has 15 amino acids. Per germline, CDR1 SQVTM and CDR2 ANQGSEA. As DNA, the CDR3 is TGCAGCGCTGTTTCAGTGGAACGAGGCGGGGAAAAACTGTTTTTT. Translating it yields CSAVSVERGGEKLFF.

CDR3 nucleotide sequence: TGTGCCAGCAGCCCCGGGCTAGTTGCAGATACGCAGTATTTT. Amino acid sequence: CASSPGLVADTQYF. The chain has TRBV5-8 and TRBJ2-3; D is uncertain. V dropped 4 bases and J dropped 4 bases, with 13 bases sitting between them. The CDR3 contains 14 residues. Germline values: CDR1 SGHTS, CDR2 YDEGEE.

This clonotype was recorded a few times. The V and J genes are TRBV3-1 and TRBJ2-2; 12 nucleotides align to TRBD2. Germline CDR1 reads LGHDT; CDR2 reads YNNKEL (reference sequence). V lost 1 base to trimming and J lost 0 bases; unmatched junction nucleotides: 0. There are 17 residues in the CDR3. The CDR3 DNA follows: TGTGCCAGCAGCCAAGGACTAGCGGGAGCGAACACCGGGGAGCTGTTTTTT. It is translated as CASSQGLAGANTGELFF.

This clonotype was picked up many times. In DNA form, the CDR3 reads TGTGCCAGCAGCCCCGAACACTACGAGCAGTACTTC. This codes for CASSPEHYEQYF. This chain uses TRBV11-2 with TRBJ2-7, with no clear D. The germline V gene encodes CDR1 SGHAT and CDR2 FQNNGV. The V gene lost 5 bases and the J gene lost 3 bases, with 8 bases spanning the gap. The CDR3 loop spans 12 amino acids.

There are many counts of this clonotype. This chain links TRBV5-1 with TRBJ2-7; the match to TRBD1 covers 8 bases. Germline V gene data show CDR1 as SGHRS and CDR2 as YFSETQ. V shed 4 bases and J 4 bases; nucleotides not matched to a gene: 7. The CDR3 has 14 residues. The CDR3 sequence: CASSPGGFDYEQYF. The CDR3 DNA reads TGCGCCAGCAGCCCAGGGGGCTTCGATTACGAGCAGTACTTC. Based on the CDR3 plus reference TRBV5-1 and TRBJ2-7, the full variable domain is KAGVTQTPRYLIKTRGQQVTLSCSPISGHRSVSWYQQTPGQGLQFLFEYFSETQRNKGNFPGRFSGRQFSNSRSEMNVSTLELGDSALYLCASSPGGFDYEQYFGPGTRLTVT.

The chain has TRBV6-5 and TRBJ2-2; TRBD2 matches 10 bases. V was pared by 0 bases and J by 6 bases, with 4 bases of the junction left unmatched. The CDR3 has 16 residues. The germline CDR1 and CDR2 sequences are MNHEY and SVGAGI. The CDR3 reads CASSYSAGGLPGELFF. The CDR3 DNA reads TGTGCCAGCAGTTACTCAGCGGGAGGGTTACCCGGGGAGCTGTTTTTT.

V and J are TRBV28 and TRBJ1-1; possibly TRBD1 for D (6 bases). This CDR3 contains 15 residues. Trimming stripped 6 bases from V and 1 base from J, with 15 bases between. In germline, CDR1 is MDHEN, CDR2 SYDVKM. The CDR3 protein is CASSHGGLWNTEAFF. CDR3 in DNA: TGTGCCAGCAGCCACGGGGGCCTTTGGAACACTGAAGCTTTCTTT.

CDR3 coding DNA: TGTGCCAGCAGCTTAGGCCCCCTCCCTCCGTATTTT. Protein product: CASSLGPLPPYF. The V gene is TRBV7-9, the J gene TRBJ2-3, with D unclear. V lost 1 base and J 14 bases, leaving 13 bases between the germline ends. The CDR3 length is 12 residues. CDR1 and CDR2 from the germline V gene are SEHNR and FQNEAQ (reference sequence).

The chain carries TRBV6-5 and TRBJ1-4, with TRBD1 identical over 7 bases. CDR1 is MNHEY, CDR2 SVGAGI, per germline. V lost 3 bases to trimming and J lost 3 bases; unmatched junction nucleotides: 10. This CDR3 has 17 residues. As DNA, the CDR3 is TGTGCCAGCAGTTATCCGCAGGGGGATTCGGCTAATGAAAAACTGTTTTTT. Translated, it gives CASSYPQGDSANEKLFF.

In this sample, this clonotype turned up a few times. This chain uses TRBV5-1 with TRBJ2-5, with 9 nucleotides matching TRBD2. The germline CDR1 and CDR2 sequences are SGHRS and YFSETQ. The junction had 10 bases not matched to a gene; V was cut back by 0 bases and J by 4 bases. The CDR3 has 17 amino acids. The CDR3 bases are TGCGCCAGCAGCTTGGCGGGTAGCGGGAGTACGGCAGAGACCCAGTACTTC. Translating it yields CASSLAGSGSTAETQYF.

This clonotype was found a few times. The chain uses TRBV10-3 and TRBJ2-7, with 8 positions matching TRBD1. With 3 bases clipped from V and 5 bases from J, the junction kept 12 bases outside the gene matches. CDR1 is ENHRY, CDR2 SYGVKD, per germline. This CDR3 is 16 amino acids long. The CDR3 reads CAISDPNLPGGDEQYF. Written as DNA, the CDR3 is TGTGCCATCAGTGACCCCAACTTACCAGGGGGCGACGAGCAGTACTTC.

This clonotype was observed many times. This chain links TRBV6-1 with TRBJ1-1; TRBD1 is a possible D gene (5 bases). The CDR3 length is 14 residues. Trimming shortened V by 5 bases and J by 3 bases, and 13 bases separated the two germline ends. The germline V gene encodes CDR1 MNHNS and CDR2 SASEGT. The CDR3 protein is CASSPTWGDTEAFF. Written as DNA, the CDR3 is TGTGCCAGCAGTCCTACTTGGGGGGACACTGAAGCTTTCTTT.

This clonotype was seen a few times. The chain has TRBV15 and TRBJ1-4, with D perhaps matching TRBD1 (5 bases). V lost 0 bases and J lost 5, with 13 bases in between. CDR3 size: 16 residues. The germline V gene has CDR1 LNHNV and CDR2 YYDKDF (reference sequence). The CDR3 DNA is TGTGCCACCAGCAGAGATCTTGGAGCAGGGAATGAAAAACTGTTTTTT. Its protein product is CATSRDLGAGNEKLFF.

This clonotype was counted at least ten times. This chain joins TRBV11-2 and TRBJ1-1; D is ambiguous. The CDR3 runs to 15 residues. The V end was cut by 8 bases, the J end by 3 bases, with 19 bases between. From germline, CDR1 is SGHAT and CDR2 FQNNGV. CDR3 in DNA: TGTGCCAGCCTCCCTAATGTGGTCGGCTACACTGAAGCTTTCTTT. Its translation: CASLPNVVGYTEAFF.

The sample holds many counts of this clonotype. This chain joins TRBV14 and TRBJ1-1; 7 nucleotides align to TRBD1. The CDR3 runs 14 residues. The germline V gene encodes CDR1 SGHDN and CDR2 FVKESK. J lost 9 bases, V lost 0 bases, and 7 bases had no gene match. CDR3 residues: CASSQEVRGAQAFF. CDR3 sequence (DNA): TGTGCCAGCAGCCAAGAAGTCAGGGGGGCCCAAGCTTTCTTT.

This clonotype was detected many times. The chain carries TRBV7-3 and TRBJ2-3; 9 positions agree with TRBD2. Trimming removed 5 bases from V and 4 bases from J; junction bases left unmatched: 7. Germline-derived CDR1 and CDR2 are SGHTA and FQGTGA. CDR3 length: 15 residues. CDR3 in DNA: TGTGCCAGCAGCGTAGCGGGAGCTGGGTCAGATACGCAGTATTTT. Its translation: CASSVAGAGSDTQYF.